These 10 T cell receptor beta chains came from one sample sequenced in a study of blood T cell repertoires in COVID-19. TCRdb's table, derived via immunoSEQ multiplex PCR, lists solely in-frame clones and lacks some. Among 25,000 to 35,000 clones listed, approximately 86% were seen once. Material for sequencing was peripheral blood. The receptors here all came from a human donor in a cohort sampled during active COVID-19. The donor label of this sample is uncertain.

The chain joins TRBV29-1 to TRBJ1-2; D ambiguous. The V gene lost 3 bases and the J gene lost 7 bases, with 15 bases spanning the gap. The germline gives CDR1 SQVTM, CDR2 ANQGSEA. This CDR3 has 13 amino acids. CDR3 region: CSVDTPSGAGYTF. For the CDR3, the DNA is TGCAGCGTTGACACTCCATCGGGTGCTGGCTACACCTTC. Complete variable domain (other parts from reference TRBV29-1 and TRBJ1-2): SAVISQKPSRDICQRGTSLTIQCQVDSQVTMMFWYRQQPGQSLTLIATANQGSEATYESGFVIDKFPISRPNLTFSTLTVSNMSPEDSSIYLCSVDTPSGAGYTFGSGTRLTVV.

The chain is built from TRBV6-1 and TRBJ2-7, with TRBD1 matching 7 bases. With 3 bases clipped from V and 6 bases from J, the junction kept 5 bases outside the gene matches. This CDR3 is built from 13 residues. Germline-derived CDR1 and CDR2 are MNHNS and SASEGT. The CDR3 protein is CASSETGFSEQYF. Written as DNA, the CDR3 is TGTGCCAGCAGTGAGACAGGGTTCAGCGAGCAGTACTTC.

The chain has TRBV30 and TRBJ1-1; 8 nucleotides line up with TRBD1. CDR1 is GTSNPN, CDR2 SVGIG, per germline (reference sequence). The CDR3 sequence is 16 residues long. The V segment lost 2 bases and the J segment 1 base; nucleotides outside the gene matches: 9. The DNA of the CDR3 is TGTGCCTGGAGTCGTGGGGACAGGACACAGAACACTGAAGCTTTCTTT. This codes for CAWSRGDRTQNTEAFF.

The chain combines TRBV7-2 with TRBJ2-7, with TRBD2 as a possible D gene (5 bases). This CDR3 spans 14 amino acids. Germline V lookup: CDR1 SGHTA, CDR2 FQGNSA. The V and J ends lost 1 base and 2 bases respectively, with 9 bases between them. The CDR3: CASSLGGRTYEQYF. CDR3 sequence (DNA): TGTGCCAGCAGCTTAGGAGGGCGCACCTACGAGCAGTACTTC.

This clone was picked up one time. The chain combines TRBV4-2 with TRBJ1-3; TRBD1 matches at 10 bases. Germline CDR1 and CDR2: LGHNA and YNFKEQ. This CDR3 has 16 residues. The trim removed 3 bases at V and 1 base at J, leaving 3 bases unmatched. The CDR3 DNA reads TGTGCCAGCAGCCAGGGGACAGGGGATTCTGGAAACACCATATATTTT. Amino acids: CASSQGTGDSGNTIYF.

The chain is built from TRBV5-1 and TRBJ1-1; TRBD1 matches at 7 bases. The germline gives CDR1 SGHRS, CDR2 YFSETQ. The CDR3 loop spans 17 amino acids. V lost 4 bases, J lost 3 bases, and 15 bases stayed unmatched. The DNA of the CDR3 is TGCGCCAGCAGCGCCACAGGGGAGTGGGTAAGGGACACTGAAGCTTTCTTT. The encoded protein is CASSATGEWVRDTEAFF.

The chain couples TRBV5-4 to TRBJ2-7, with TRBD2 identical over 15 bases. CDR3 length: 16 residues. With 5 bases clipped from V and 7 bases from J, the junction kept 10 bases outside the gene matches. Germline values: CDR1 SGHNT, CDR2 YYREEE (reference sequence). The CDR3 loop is CASSRGLAGGPEEQYF. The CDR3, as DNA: TGTGCCAGCAGTCGTGGACTAGCGGGAGGGCCGGAGGAGCAGTACTTC.

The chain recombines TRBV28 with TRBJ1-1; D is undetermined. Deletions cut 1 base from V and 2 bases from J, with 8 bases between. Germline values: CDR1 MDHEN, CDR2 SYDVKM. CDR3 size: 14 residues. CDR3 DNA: TGTGCCAGCAGTTTATATCCCCCAAACACTGAAGCTTTCTTT. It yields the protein CASSLYPPNTEAFF.

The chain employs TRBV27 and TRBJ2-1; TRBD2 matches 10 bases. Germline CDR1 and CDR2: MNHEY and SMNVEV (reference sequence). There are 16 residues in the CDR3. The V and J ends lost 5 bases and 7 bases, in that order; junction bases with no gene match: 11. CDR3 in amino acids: CASSATASGSANEQFF. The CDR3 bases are TGTGCCAGCAGTGCAACAGCTAGCGGGAGTGCTAATGAGCAGTTCTTC.

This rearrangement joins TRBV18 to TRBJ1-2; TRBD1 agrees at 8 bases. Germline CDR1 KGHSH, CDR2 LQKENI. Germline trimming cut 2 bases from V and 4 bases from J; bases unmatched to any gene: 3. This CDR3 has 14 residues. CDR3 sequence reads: CASSPDRGPYGYTF. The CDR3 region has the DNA TGTGCCAGCTCACCAGACAGGGGCCCCTATGGCTACACCTTC.